This T cell receptor beta chain was profiled in a study of CD8 T cells in Susac syndrome. An input of roughly 0.45 to 1 ug of RNA was subjected to reverse transcription using random hexamers. Multiplex PCR with immunoSEQ amplified the TCR beta CDR3 across 54 Vbeta and 13 Jbeta. One entry per CDR3 protein results from TCRdb running MiXCR on the immunoSEQ multiplex PCR reads. The profile shows 150,000 to 180,000 distinct CDR3 sequences, 85% to 95% of them singletons. This clonotype was seen more than once but under ten times. Its target is unknown. Regarding the study as a whole: The study admitted that it had a relatively small number of individuals in its TCR sequencing and HLA analysis.

Sequencing targeted TCR beta in T cells from blood (CD8+ and CD4+). Input material: CD8+ T cells from PBMCs. The TCR comes from a human donor with multiple sclerosis.

CDR3 sequence (DNA): TGTGCCAGCAGTTTAACGGGGGGCCGGGAGCAGTACTTC. Its translation is CASSLTGGREQYF. The chain carries TRBV28 and TRBJ2-7; D perhaps matches TRBD2 (7 bases). Trimming took 2 bases from V and 7 from J, leaving 12 bases between them. CDR3 size: 13 residues. CDR1 is MDHEN, CDR2 SYDVKM, per germline.